Below, one T cell receptor (beta chain) is given with its context. Antigen unknown. Other DNA sequences in the same sample also yield this CDR3. The entry originates in a study of Ad26.COV2.S vaccination and SARS-CoV-2 variants. This sample's treatment: some 19 received Ad26.COV2.S at low or high dose, single or two shots; about 5 received placebo; per-sample allocation not given. Following the first vaccine or placebo injection, samples were taken on day 63. General study results and limits: Participants given vaccine showed non-spike TCR breadth similar to that of placebo recipients.

The CDR3 loop spans 12 amino acids. The germline V and J ends were trimmed by 6 bases and 4 bases, with 7 bases remaining between them. Germline V gene lookup returns CDR1 MNHEY and CDR2 SVGAGI. Produced via immunoSEQ multiplex PCR; TCRdb's table is partial and in-frame only. The sample shows around 450,000 clones, 89% of them seen only once. The sample consisted of peripheral blood, taken in a trial of Ad26.COV2.S vaccine versus placebo. J is TRBJ1-3 and V is TRBV6-5; no clear D. This receptor was identified in a person aged 18-65 years who received the Ad26.COV2.S COVID-19 vaccine or a placebo. Here the CDR3 reads CASRSSGNTIYF. The CDR3 DNA is TGTGCCAGCAGGTCTTCGGGAAACACCATATATTTT.